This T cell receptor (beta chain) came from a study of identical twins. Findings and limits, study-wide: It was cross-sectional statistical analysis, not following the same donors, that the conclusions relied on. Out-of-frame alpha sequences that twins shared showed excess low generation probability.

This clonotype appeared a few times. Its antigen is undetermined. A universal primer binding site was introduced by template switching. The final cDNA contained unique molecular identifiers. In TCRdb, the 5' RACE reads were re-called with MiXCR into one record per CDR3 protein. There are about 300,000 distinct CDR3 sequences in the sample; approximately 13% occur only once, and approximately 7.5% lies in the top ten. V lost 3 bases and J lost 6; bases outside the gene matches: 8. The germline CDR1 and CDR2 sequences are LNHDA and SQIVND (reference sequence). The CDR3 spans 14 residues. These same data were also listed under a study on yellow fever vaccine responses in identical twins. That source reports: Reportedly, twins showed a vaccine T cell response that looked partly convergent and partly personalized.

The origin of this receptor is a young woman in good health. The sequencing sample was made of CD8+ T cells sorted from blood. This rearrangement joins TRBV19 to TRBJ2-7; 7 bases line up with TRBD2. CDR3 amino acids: CASSIGGRASEQYF. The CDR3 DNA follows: TGTGCCAGTAGTATTGGAGGGAGGGCCTCCGAGCAGTACTTC.